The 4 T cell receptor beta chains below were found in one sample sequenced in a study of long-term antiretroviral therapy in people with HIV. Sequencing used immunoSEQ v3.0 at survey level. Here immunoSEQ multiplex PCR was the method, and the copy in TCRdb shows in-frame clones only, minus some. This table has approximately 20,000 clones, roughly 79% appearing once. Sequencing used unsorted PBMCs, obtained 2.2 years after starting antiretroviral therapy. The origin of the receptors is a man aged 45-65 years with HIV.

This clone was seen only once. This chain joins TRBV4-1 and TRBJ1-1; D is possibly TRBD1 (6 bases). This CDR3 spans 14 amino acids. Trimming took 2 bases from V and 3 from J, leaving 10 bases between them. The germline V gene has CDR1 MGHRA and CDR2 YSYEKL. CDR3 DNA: TGCGCCAGCAGCCAACTTTCAGGGGACACTGAAGCTTTCTTT. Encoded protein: CASSQLSGDTEAFF.

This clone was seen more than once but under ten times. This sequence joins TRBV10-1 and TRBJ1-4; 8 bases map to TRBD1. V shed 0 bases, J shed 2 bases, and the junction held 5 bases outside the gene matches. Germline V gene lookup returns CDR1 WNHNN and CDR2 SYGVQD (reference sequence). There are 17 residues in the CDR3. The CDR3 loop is CASSESWTGHTNEKLFF. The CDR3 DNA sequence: TGCGCCAGCAGTGAGTCGTGGACAGGGCATACTAATGAAAAACTGTTTTTT.

CDR3 in amino acids: CSVGVNEQFF. As DNA, the CDR3 is TGCAGCGTTGGCGTCAATGAGCAGTTCTTC. This chain connects TRBV29-1 to TRBJ2-1; no firm D call. The length of the CDR3 is 10 residues. Germline assignment: CDR1 SQVTM and CDR2 ANQGSEA. Trimming left V 4 bases short and J 6 bases short, with 4 bases between.

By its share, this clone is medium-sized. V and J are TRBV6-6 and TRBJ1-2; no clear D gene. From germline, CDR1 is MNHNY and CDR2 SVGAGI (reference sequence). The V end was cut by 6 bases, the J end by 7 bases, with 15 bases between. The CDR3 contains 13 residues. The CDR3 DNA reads TGTGCCAGCAGCCCCACGGCCTTGGCTGGCTACACCTTC. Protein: CASSPTALAGYTF.